Below are 22 T cell receptor beta chains sequenced from a single sample in a study of control samples from healthy donors and cancer patients. Data came from immunoSEQ multiplex PCR; TCRdb stores just in-frame clones and leaves some out. The data show around 100,000 clones, with 92% seen just once and approximately 3% held by the top ten. Input material: blood. The receptors were sampled from a human donor in good health. The donor label of this sample is uncertain.

The chain is built from TRBV4-2 and TRBJ2-3; 7 positions match TRBD2. The CDR3 extends over 17 amino acids. Losses at the gene ends were 1 base for V and 2 bases for J; bases not matched to a gene: 9. The germline V gene has CDR1 LGHNA and CDR2 YNFKEQ. CDR3 sequence reads: CASSQGLRAGLTDTQYF. The CDR3 DNA reads as TGTGCCAGCAGCCAAGGGCTCAGAGCGGGGCTCACAGATACGCAGTATTTT.

V usage is TRBV10-1 and J usage is TRBJ1-2; D gene ambiguous. This CDR3 is 13 amino acids long. The germline CDR1 and CDR2 sequences are WNHNN and SYGVQD (reference sequence). Trimming stripped 2 bases from V and 7 bases from J, with 11 bases between. The CDR3 DNA reads as TGCGCCAGCAGTGAGGGAGGACGGCGTGGCTACACCTTC. Translating gives CASSEGGRRGYTF.

The chain combines TRBV14 with TRBJ1-1, with 8 nucleotides matching TRBD1. V was pared by 4 bases and J by 5 bases, with 12 bases of the junction left unmatched. The CDR3 loop spans 16 amino acids. CDR1 is SGHDN and CDR2 is FVKESK in the germline V gene. The CDR3 is CASSPRTGIGETEAFF. CDR3 coding DNA: TGTGCCAGCAGCCCCCGGACAGGGATCGGGGAAACTGAAGCTTTCTTT.

The genes are TRBV30 and TRBJ1-4; 8 bases map to TRBD1. CDR3 length: 17 residues. Germline-derived CDR1 and CDR2 are GTSNPN and SVGIG (reference sequence). V trimming: 3 bases; J trimming: 7 bases; junction bases outside the gene matches: 16. The CDR3 loop is CAWSARFTGGLAEKLFF. DNA for the CDR3: TGTGCCTGGAGCGCACGATTTACAGGGGGGTTGGCTGAAAAACTGTTTTTT. The complete variable domain, with remaining parts taken from reference TRBV30 and TRBJ1-4, reads SQTIHQWPATLVQPVGSPLSLECTVEGTSNPNLYWYRQAAGRGLQLLFYSVGIGQISSEVPQNLSASRPQDRQFILSSKKLLLSDSGFYLCAWSARFTGGLAEKLFFGSGTQLSVL.

The gene calls are TRBV6-5 and TRBJ1-1, with 7 bases that match TRBD1. The germline gives CDR1 MNHEY, CDR2 SVGAGI. V lost 6 bases to trimming and J lost 1 base; unmatched junction nucleotides: 5. The CDR3 contains 14 residues. The DNA for the CDR3 is TGTGCCAGCAGCCAACAGGGGTGGAACACTGAAGCTTTCTTT. Translated, it gives CASSQQGWNTEAFF.

This sequence joins TRBV7-9 and TRBJ1-2; 11 positions agree with TRBD1. Germline values: CDR1 SEHNR, CDR2 FQNEAQ (reference sequence). V lost 5 bases, J lost 8 bases, and 10 bases stayed unmatched. This CDR3 comprises 15 residues. Written as DNA, the CDR3 is TGTGCCAGCAGCCCACCGGGACAGGGGGTCGTAGGCTACACCTTC. Translation: CASSPPGQGVVGYTF.

The chain recombines TRBV24-1 with TRBJ2-1, with D possibly being TRBD2 (7 bases). Germline CDR1 reads KGHDR; CDR2 reads SFDVKD. The V gene lost 2 bases and the J gene lost 6 bases, with 13 bases spanning the gap. The CDR3 consists of 15 residues. This chain's CDR3 is CATSDYRGAFNEQFF. The CDR3 DNA is TGTGCCACCAGTGATTATCGGGGGGCGTTCAATGAGCAGTTCTTC.

This chain links TRBV6-5 with TRBJ2-2, with 7 bases matching TRBD1. The length of the CDR3 is 13 residues. V was pared by 8 bases and J by 7 bases, with 7 bases of the junction left unmatched. The germline V gene has CDR1 MNHEY and CDR2 SVGAGI. CDR3: CASDRVGFGELFF. DNA of the CDR3: TGTGCCAGCGACAGGGTAGGGTTCGGGGAGCTGTTTTTT.

In regard to this clone: The junction departs from germline at one end; a sequencing error may be responsible. The chain has TRBV2 and TRBJ2-2, with D perhaps matching TRBD1 or TRBD2 (5 bases each). The CDR3 is 14 residues long. In germline, CDR1 is SNHLY, CDR2 FYNNEI. The CDR3, as DNA: TGTGCCAGCAGGGCCGGGACGAATACCGGGGAGCTGTTTTTT. Encoded protein: CASRAGTNTGELFF.

This clone was detected a few times. J is TRBJ1-6 and V is TRBV5-1; D is perhaps TRBD1 (6 bases). Trimming took off 3 bases at V and 10 bases at J, with 14 bases between the two ends. CDR1 is SGHRS and CDR2 is YFSETQ in the germline V gene. This CDR3 is 14 amino acids long. CDR3 DNA sequence: TGCGCCAGCAGCTCGGGACATCAGAGGTCACCCCTCCACTTT. This encodes CASSSGHQRSPLHF.

This chain links TRBV15 with TRBJ1-5; D uncertain. The germline V and J ends were trimmed by 4 bases and 1 base, with 11 bases remaining between them. Germline lookup yields CDR1 LNHNV and CDR2 YYDKDF (reference sequence). The length of the CDR3 is 15 residues. This CDR3 is CATSKAQGSNQPQHF. The CDR3 DNA reads as TGTGCCACCAGCAAAGCCCAAGGGAGCAATCAGCCCCAGCATTTT.

As for this clone: A read error may produce the germline difference seen at one junction end. The CDR3, as DNA: TGCGCCAGCAGTTTGGGACCGGGCAATCAGCCCCAGCATTTT. Translating gives CASSLGPGNQPQHF. This chain uses TRBV5-1 with TRBJ1-5, with D perhaps TRBD1 (5 bases). CDR3 size: 14 residues. The germline V gene encodes CDR1 SGHRS and CDR2 YFSETQ.

The rearrangement uses TRBV19 and TRBJ1-5; D perhaps matches TRBD1 (6 bases). Trimming took 11 bases from V and 1 from J, leaving 9 bases between them. The CDR3 is 12 amino acids. Germline V lookup: CDR1 LNHDA, CDR2 SQIVND (reference sequence). CDR3 nucleotide sequence: TGTGCCGGGGGCGGAAGCAATCAGCCCCAGCATTTT. It translates to CAGGGSNQPQHF.

The CDR3 reads CASSQDRRVAAFF. CDR3 sequence (DNA): TGTGCCAGCTCACAGGACAGGCGGGTAGCGGCTTTCTTT. V and J are TRBV18 and TRBJ1-1; 7 nucleotides agree with TRBD1. After removal of 4 bases from V and 11 bases from J, the junction contained 10 bases not matched to a gene. This CDR3 is 13 amino acids long. CDR1 KGHSH and CDR2 LQKENI come from the germline V gene.

The rearrangement joins TRBV19 to TRBJ1-1, with unresolved D. Germline V gene lookup returns CDR1 LNHDA and CDR2 SQIVND (reference sequence). The CDR3 extends over 12 amino acids. Trimming left V 6 bases short and J 4 bases short, with 9 bases between. The DNA of the CDR3 is TGTGCCAGTAGCGTTGGAGGCACTGAAGCTTTCTTT. Translated: CASSVGGTEAFF.

The gene calls are TRBV2 and TRBJ1-5, with D unresolved. The CDR3 length is 16 residues. Germline CDR1 reads SNHLY; CDR2 reads FYNNEI. Trimming removed 4 bases from V and 8 bases from J, with 21 bases in between. CDR3 coding DNA: TGTGCCAGCAGTGTGTCGAGTGGGCAGGCCCACGAGCCCCAGCATTTT. The encoded protein is CASSVSSGQAHEPQHF.

This chain uses TRBV6-5 with TRBJ1-1; D unclear. V was trimmed by 2 bases and J by 6 bases, leaving 7 bases between them. This CDR3 is built from 12 residues. Germline CDR1 MNHEY, CDR2 SVGAGI. Here the CDR3 reads CASSYPGSEAFF. The CDR3 DNA sequence: TGTGCCAGCAGTTACCCCGGGTCTGAAGCTTTCTTT.

The V and J genes are TRBV6-5 and TRBJ1-2; D might be TRBD1 (6 bases). CDR3 length: 14 amino acids. From germline, CDR1 is MNHEY and CDR2 SVGAGI. V lost 2 bases and J 5 bases, leaving 12 bases between the germline ends. The CDR3 loop is CASSYAQGLYGYTF. The CDR3 region has the DNA TGTGCCAGCAGTTACGCTCAGGGGCTGTATGGCTACACCTTC.

The chain carries TRBV5-1 and TRBJ2-3; 12 bases fit TRBD2. The CDR3 is 19 residues long. V shed 4 bases and J 4 bases; nucleotides not matched to a gene: 16. Germline CDR1 and CDR2: SGHRS and YFSETQ. In DNA form, the CDR3 reads TGCGCCAGCAGCCCGGAGGGGCTAGCGGGGGGGCCGATCGCAGATACGCAGTATTTT. Its translation is CASSPEGLAGGPIADTQYF.

This clone appeared a few times. The J gene is TRBJ1-5, the V gene TRBV23-1; D call uncertain. TRBV23-1 is known as an ORF, though its function is uncertain. The CDR3 totals 15 residues. Trimming removed 0 bases from V and 4 bases from J, with 10 bases in between. The CDR3 loop reads CASSQSKARNQPQHF. The CDR3 coding sequence is TGCGCCAGCAGTCAATCCAAAGCCAGGAATCAGCCCCAGCATTTT.

The chain links TRBV19 to TRBJ2-7; TRBD1 matches 10 bases. The CDR3 loop spans 15 amino acids. With V trimmed by 3 bases and J by 3 bases, 5 bases remained unmatched. Germline lookup yields CDR1 LNHDA and CDR2 SQIVND (reference sequence). CDR3 coding DNA: TGTGCCAGTAGTATTCGACAGGGGGCTCTCTACGAGCAGTACTTC. Protein sequence: CASSIRQGALYEQYF.

V gene TRBV9 combines with J gene TRBJ2-2; D unclear. V lost 0 bases to trimming and J lost 6 bases, with 9 bases between them. Germline CDR1 SGDLS, CDR2 YYNGEE. The CDR3 has 14 amino acids. CDR3 DNA: TGTGCCAGCAGCGTAGCTCCGAGTCCCGGGGAGCTGTTTTTT. This encodes CASSVAPSPGELFF.